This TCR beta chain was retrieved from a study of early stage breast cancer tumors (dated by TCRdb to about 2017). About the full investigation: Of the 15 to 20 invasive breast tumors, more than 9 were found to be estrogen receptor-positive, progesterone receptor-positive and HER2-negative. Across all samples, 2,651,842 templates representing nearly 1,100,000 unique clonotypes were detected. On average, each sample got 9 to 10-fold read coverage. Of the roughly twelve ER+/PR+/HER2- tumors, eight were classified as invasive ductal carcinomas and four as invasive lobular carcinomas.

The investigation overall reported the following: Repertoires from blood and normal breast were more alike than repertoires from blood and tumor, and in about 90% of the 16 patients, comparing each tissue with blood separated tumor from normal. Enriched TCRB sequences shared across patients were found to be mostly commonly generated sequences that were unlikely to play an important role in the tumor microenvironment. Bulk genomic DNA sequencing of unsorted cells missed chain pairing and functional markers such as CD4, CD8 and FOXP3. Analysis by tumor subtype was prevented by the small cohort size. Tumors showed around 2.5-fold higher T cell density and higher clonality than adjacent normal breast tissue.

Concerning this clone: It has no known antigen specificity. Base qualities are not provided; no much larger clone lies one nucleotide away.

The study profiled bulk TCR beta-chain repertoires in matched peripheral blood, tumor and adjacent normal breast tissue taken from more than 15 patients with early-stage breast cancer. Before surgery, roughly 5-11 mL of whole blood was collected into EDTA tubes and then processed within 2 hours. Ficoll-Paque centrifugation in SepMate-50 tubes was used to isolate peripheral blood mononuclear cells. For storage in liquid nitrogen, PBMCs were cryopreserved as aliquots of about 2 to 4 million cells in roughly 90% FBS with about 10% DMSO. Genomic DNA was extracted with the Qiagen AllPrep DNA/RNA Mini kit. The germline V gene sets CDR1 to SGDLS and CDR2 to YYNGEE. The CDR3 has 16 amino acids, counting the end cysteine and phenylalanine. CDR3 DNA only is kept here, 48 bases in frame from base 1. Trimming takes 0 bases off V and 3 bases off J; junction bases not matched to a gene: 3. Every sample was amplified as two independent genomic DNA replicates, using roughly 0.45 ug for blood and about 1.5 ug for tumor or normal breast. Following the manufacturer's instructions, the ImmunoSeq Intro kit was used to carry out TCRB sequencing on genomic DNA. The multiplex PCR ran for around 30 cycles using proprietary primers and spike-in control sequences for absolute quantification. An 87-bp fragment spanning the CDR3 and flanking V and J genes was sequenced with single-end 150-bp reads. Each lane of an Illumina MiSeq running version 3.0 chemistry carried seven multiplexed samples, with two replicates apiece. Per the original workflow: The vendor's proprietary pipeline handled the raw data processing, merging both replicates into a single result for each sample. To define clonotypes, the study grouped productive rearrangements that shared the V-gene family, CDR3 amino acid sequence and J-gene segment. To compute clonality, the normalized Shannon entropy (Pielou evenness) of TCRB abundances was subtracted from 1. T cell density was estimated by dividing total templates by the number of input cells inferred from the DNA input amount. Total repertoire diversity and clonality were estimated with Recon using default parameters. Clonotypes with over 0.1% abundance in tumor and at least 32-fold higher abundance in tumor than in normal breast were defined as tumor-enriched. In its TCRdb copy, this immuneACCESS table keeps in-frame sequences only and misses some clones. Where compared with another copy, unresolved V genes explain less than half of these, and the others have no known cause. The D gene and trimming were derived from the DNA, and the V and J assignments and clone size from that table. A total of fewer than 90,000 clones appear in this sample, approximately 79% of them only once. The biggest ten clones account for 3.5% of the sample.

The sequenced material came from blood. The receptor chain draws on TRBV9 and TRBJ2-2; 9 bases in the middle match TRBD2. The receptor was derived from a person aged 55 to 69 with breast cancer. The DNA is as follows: TGTGCCAGCAGCGTAGGACTAGCGGACTACACCGGGGAGCTGTTTTTT. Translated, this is CASSVGLADYTGELFF.